The 30 T cell receptor beta chains listed next were all sequenced from one sample in a study of shared clonotypes between healthy human individuals. TCRdb's copy holds only in-frame clones and misses some; the assay was immunoSEQ multiplex PCR. The profile covers about 2.3 million clones, with around 90% appearing a single time and approximately 0.39% taken by the ten largest. The sequencing sample was made of naive CD4+ T cells from PBMCs. Subset given: CD45RA+ positively selected. These receptors all stem from a man aged 18 to 30 in good health. Some clones in this sample may be carry-over from other donors' samples.

This chain uses TRBV10-1 with TRBJ2-2; TRBD2 matches at 7 bases. Germline-derived CDR1 and CDR2 are WNHNN and SYGVQD (reference sequence). The CDR3 has 16 residues. J lost 0 bases, V lost 4 bases, and 5 bases had no gene match. In DNA, the CDR3 is TGCGCCAGCAGTGGCGGCGGGAGTACGAACACCGGGGAGCTGTTTTTT. Amino acids: CASSGGGSTNTGELFF.

The chain has TRBV29-1 and TRBJ1-2, with unresolved D. The V end was cut by 2 bases, the J end by 6 bases, with 10 bases between. The CDR3 extends over 12 amino acids. Germline V gene data show CDR1 as SQVTM and CDR2 as ANQGSEA. The CDR3 sequence is CSVESPSNGYTF. CDR3 bases: TGCAGCGTTGAAAGCCCCTCTAATGGCTACACCTTC. Based on the CDR3 plus reference TRBV29-1 and TRBJ1-2, the full variable domain is SAVISQKPSRDICQRGTSLTIQCQVDSQVTMMFWYRQQPGQSLTLIATANQGSEATYESGFVIDKFPISRPNLTFSTLTVSNMSPEDSSIYLCSVESPSNGYTFGSGTRLTVV.

The chain joins TRBV6-6 to TRBJ2-3; D is ambiguous. Trimming stripped 0 bases from V and 0 bases from J, with 1 base between. The CDR3 covers 13 residues. CDR1 is MNHNY, CDR2 SVGAGI, per germline (reference sequence). The CDR3 region is CASSYSSTDTQYF. For the CDR3, the DNA is TGTGCCAGCAGTTACTCGAGCACAGATACGCAGTATTTT.

A single count supports this clone. The genes are TRBV28 and TRBJ1-4; D is unresolved. V shed 5 bases and J shed 0 bases, with 19 bases lying between them. The CDR3 extends over 18 amino acids. Germline V gene data show CDR1 as MDHEN and CDR2 as SYDVKM. The DNA of the CDR3 is TGTGCCAGCAGTCCCCGGCCCCCGATACCTGCAACTAATGAAAAACTGTTTTTT. Its protein is CASSPRPPIPATNEKLFF.

V and J are TRBV9 and TRBJ2-1, with D uncertain. CDR1 and CDR2 (germline): SGDLS, YYNGEE. V was pared by 2 bases and J by 3 bases, with 15 bases between. The CDR3 spans 16 residues. The CDR3 reads CASSVPLGIGYNEQFF. The DNA for the CDR3 is TGTGCCAGCAGCGTCCCCTTGGGTATAGGCTACAATGAGCAGTTCTTC.

The chain recombines TRBV6-1 with TRBJ2-5; 9 bases are a match to TRBD2. Looked up from germline, CDR1 is MNHNS and CDR2 is SASEGT. V was clipped by 1 base and J by 5 bases; unmatched bases: 14. This CDR3 region has 18 residues. CDR3 residues: CASSEVGLAGIIRETQYF. In nucleotides, the CDR3 is TGTGCCAGCAGTGAAGTCGGGCTAGCGGGAATCATTAGGGAGACCCAGTACTTC.

The CDR3 sequence: CATSGGVGYGYTF. The DNA for the CDR3 is TGTGCCACCAGCGGGGGGGTGGGCTATGGCTACACCTTC. The V call is TRBV15, the J call TRBJ1-2; maybe TRBD1 (5 bases). CDR1 and CDR2 (germline): LNHNV, YYDKDF (reference sequence). Deletions cut 5 bases from V and 4 bases from J, with 11 bases between. CDR3 size: 13 residues.

This CDR3 reads CASSFQGGSDEQYF. CDR3 nucleotides: TGTGCCAGCAGTTTCCAGGGAGGTAGCGACGAGCAGTACTTC. The rearrangement joins TRBV7-2 to TRBJ2-7; D is perhaps TRBD2 (6 bases). The V end lost 6 bases, the J end lost 5 bases, and 17 bases lay between the germline ends. Germline assignment: CDR1 SGHTA and CDR2 FQGNSA. This CDR3 has 14 amino acids.

The rearrangement links TRBV29-1 to TRBJ1-4; weak D call: TRBD1 (5 bases). The V end was cut by 0 bases, the J end by 17 bases, with 16 bases between. The CDR3 is 12 amino acids. The germline V gene has CDR1 SQVTM and CDR2 ANQGSEA. The CDR3: CSVEEAGTRIFF. The CDR3 nucleotides are TGCAGCGTTGAAGAGGCCGGGACCCGGATCTTTTTT.

The chain joins TRBV19 to TRBJ1-2, with a weak D call TRBD1 (5 bases). The CDR3 is made up of 16 amino acids. Per the germline V gene, CDR1 is LNHDA and CDR2 is SQIVND (reference sequence). Trimming shortened V by 3 bases and J by 6 bases, and 20 bases separated the two germline ends. The CDR3: CASSILPDRGFHGYTF. The CDR3 nucleotides read TGTGCCAGTAGTATCTTACCCGACAGAGGCTTTCATGGCTACACCTTC. The complete variable domain, with remaining parts taken from reference TRBV19 and TRBJ1-2, reads DGGITQSPKYLFRKEGQNVTLSCEQNLNHDAMYWYRQDPGQGLRLIYYSQIVNDFQKGDIAEGYSVSREKKESFPLTVTSAQKNPTAFYLCASSILPDRGFHGYTFGSGTRLTVV.

V usage is TRBV5-6 and J usage is TRBJ2-1; D is possibly TRBD2 (5 bases). CDR1 and CDR2 from the germline V gene are SGHDT and YYEEEE. Trimming left V 4 bases short and J 7 bases short, with 6 bases between. This CDR3 contains 11 residues. The CDR3 coding sequence is TGTGCCAGCAGCCGGAGGAATGAGCAGTTCTTC. Translated, it gives CASSRRNEQFF.

V usage is TRBV7-7 and J usage is TRBJ2-1; D might be TRBD1 (5 bases). Between the trimmed V and J ends, which lost 3 bases and 5 bases, there was a span of 8 bases. CDR1 and CDR2 (germline): SSHAT, FNYEAQ (reference sequence). The CDR3 extends over 13 amino acids. The CDR3 nucleotides read TGTGCCAGCAGCTTGTCAGGGAACAATGAGCAGTTCTTC. It specifies CASSLSGNNEQFF.

This clone came up once. The chain combines TRBV27 with TRBJ1-2; D is ambiguous. This CDR3 is 14 amino acids long. The germline V gene encodes CDR1 MNHEY and CDR2 SMNVEV (reference sequence). V was clipped by 3 bases and J by 5 bases, with 13 bases between them. The CDR3 DNA sequence: TGTGCCAGCAGTTTTGTCCCGCTGAGGTATGGCTACACCTTC. Translation: CASSFVPLRYGYTF.

This chain connects TRBV28 to TRBJ2-7; 8 positions agree with TRBD1. The CDR3 runs to 14 residues. With 2 bases clipped from V and 2 bases from J, the junction kept 2 bases outside the gene matches. Germline V gene sequence: CDR1 MDHEN, CDR2 SYDVKM. DNA of the CDR3: TGTGCCAGCAGTTTAAACAGGGGGACCTACGAGCAGTACTTC. This gives the protein CASSLNRGTYEQYF.

CDR3 DNA: TGTGCCAGCAGTTCACAGGGGGCGAACACTGAAGCTTTCTTT. Residues: CASSSQGANTEAFF. This sequence joins TRBV28 and TRBJ1-1; 9 positions agree with TRBD1. The J segment lost 1 base and the V segment lost 4 bases, leaving 1 base of the junction unmatched. The CDR3 consists of 14 residues. Germline V gene lookup returns CDR1 MDHEN and CDR2 SYDVKM.

The chain joins TRBV7-3 to TRBJ1-2; 8 bases line up with TRBD1. The ends lost 5 bases at V and 3 bases at J; junction bases unmatched: 11. In germline, CDR1 is SGHTA, CDR2 FQGTGA. The CDR3 is made up of 16 amino acids. The CDR3 loop is CASSPQGAGADYGYTF. CDR3 coding DNA: TGTGCCAGCAGCCCCCAGGGGGCAGGGGCGGACTATGGCTACACCTTC.

V gene TRBV18 combines with J gene TRBJ2-7; D is undetermined. CDR1 is KGHSH and CDR2 is LQKENI in the germline V gene. The CDR3 spans 12 residues. Trimming shortened V by 6 bases and J by 7 bases, and 13 bases separated the two germline ends. CDR3 amino acids: CASSPTSPEQYF. The CDR3 bases are TGTGCCAGCTCGCCCACGTCCCCAGAGCAGTACTTC. Complete variable domain (other parts from reference TRBV18 and TRBJ2-7): NAGVMQNPRHLVRRRGQEARLRCSPMKGHSHVYWYRQLPEEGLKFMVYLQKENIIDESGMPKERFSAEFPKEGPSILRIQQVVRGDSAAYFCASSPTSPEQYFGPGTRLTVT.

The genes are TRBV11-3 and TRBJ1-1, with a tentative D call TRBD1 (6 bases). Germline CDR1 SGHNT, CDR2 YENEEA. The V and J ends lost 0 bases and 8 bases respectively, with 10 bases between them. This CDR3 region has 13 residues. Written as DNA, the CDR3 is TGTGCCAGCAGCTTAGATCCCCAGGGGGAAGCTTTCTTT. Translating gives CASSLDPQGEAFF. Variable domain in full (rest from reference TRBV11-3 and TRBJ1-1): EAGVVQSPRYKIIEKKQPVAFWCNPISGHNTLYWYLQNLGQGPELLIRYENEEAVDDSQLPKDRFSAERLKGVDSTLKIQPAELGDSAVYLCASSLDPQGEAFFGQGTRLTVV.

The chain joins TRBV29-1 to TRBJ2-7; TRBD1 matches 11 bases. The CDR3 spans 12 residues. Per germline, CDR1 SQVTM and CDR2 ANQGSEA. V was pared by 6 bases and J by 3 bases, with 1 base of the junction left unmatched. The CDR3 bases are TGCAGCGTGGGGACAGGGGGCTACGAGCAGTACTTC. It translates to CSVGTGGYEQYF.

The gene calls are TRBV4-1 and TRBJ2-7; TRBD1 might be the D (6 bases). With 2 bases removed from V and 3 bases from J, the gap between germline ends came to 14 bases. CDR1 is MGHRA, CDR2 YSYEKL, per germline. The CDR3 runs to 15 residues. CDR3 in DNA: TGCGCCAGCAGCCAACCTATCAGGGGACACTACGAGCAGTACTTC. This codes for CASSQPIRGHYEQYF.

J is TRBJ2-2 and V is TRBV7-2, with 9 bases aligning to TRBD1. Germline CDR1 and CDR2: SGHTA and FQGNSA. J gave up 2 bases and V 4 bases, and 2 bases lay outside the gene matches. The CDR3 runs to 15 residues. CDR3 bases: TGTGCCAGCAGCTCGGGACAGGGAAACACCGGGGAGCTGTTTTTT. It is translated as CASSSGQGNTGELFF.

The chain links TRBV28 to TRBJ1-2; possible D gene TRBD1, 5 bases. Germline CDR1 is MDHEN and CDR2 is SYDVKM. The V end lost 7 bases, the J end lost 4 bases, and 25 bases lay between the germline ends. CDR3 size: 17 residues. Here the CDR3 DNA reads TGTGCCAGCACCTACGGGGGGATCGAGCGGGGAGTCTATGGCTACACCTTC. Protein sequence: CASTYGGIERGVYGYTF.

The chain combines TRBV7-9 with TRBJ1-1; 8 nucleotides line up with TRBD1. The CDR3 is 15 residues long. V gave up 2 bases and J gave up 4 bases; unmatched junction bases: 6. Germline V gene lookup returns CDR1 SEHNR and CDR2 FQNEAQ (reference sequence). CDR3 protein: CASSLLTGGSTEAFF. The CDR3 nucleotides are TGTGCCAGCAGCTTACTAACAGGGGGAAGCACTGAAGCTTTCTTT.

The rearrangement links TRBV28 to TRBJ2-7; D not resolved. Trimming left V 3 bases short and J 4 bases short, with 7 bases between. The germline V gene has CDR1 MDHEN and CDR2 SYDVKM. This CDR3 contains 12 residues. In nucleotides, the CDR3 is TGTGCCAGCAGTTTTGAACCGTACGAGCAGTACTTC. Translation gives CASSFEPYEQYF.

V gene TRBV2 combines with J gene TRBJ2-7; D is uncertain. The CDR3 loop spans 17 amino acids. Per the germline V gene, CDR1 is SNHLY and CDR2 is FYNNEI. V was pared by 5 bases and J by 0 bases, with 20 bases between. The CDR3 region has the DNA TGTGCCAGCAGTCAAAACGTGCCTTTGACCCTCTCCTACGAGCAGTACTTC. Amino acid sequence: CASSQNVPLTLSYEQYF.

This clone was observed a single time. The CDR3: CASSFQEAGRDEQYF. The CDR3 DNA is TGCGCCAGCAGCTTCCAGGAAGCGGGGAGGGACGAGCAGTACTTC. The V gene is TRBV5-1, the J gene TRBJ2-7, with TRBD2 matching 7 bases. Trimming cost V 2 bases and J 5 bases; bases outside gene matches: 10. Germline CDR1 is SGHRS and CDR2 is YFSETQ. The CDR3 consists of 15 residues.

This sequence joins TRBV7-3 and TRBJ2-5; unclear D gene. CDR3 length: 16 residues. The germline V and J ends were trimmed by 2 bases and 3 bases, with 16 bases remaining between them. Germline-derived CDR1 and CDR2 are SGHTA and FQGTGA. CDR3 loop: CASSLGLGPGEETQYF. CDR3 DNA sequence: TGTGCCAGCAGCTTAGGTCTTGGCCCAGGAGAAGAGACCCAGTACTTC.

In the case of this clone: Other DNA sequences in this specimen translate into the identical CDR3. V usage is TRBV5-4 and J usage is TRBJ1-2, with D perhaps matching TRBD1 (5 bases). The CDR3 totals 12 residues. Per germline, CDR1 SGHNT and CDR2 YYREEE (reference sequence). V lost 4 bases to trimming and J lost 4 bases, with 8 bases between them. The CDR3 DNA reads as TGTGCCAGCAGCCCGGGGGGCTATGGCTACACCTTC. The encoded protein is CASSPGGYGYTF.

This clone was seen only once. This chain connects TRBV11-2 to TRBJ1-1; no firm D call. Germline CDR1 reads SGHAT; CDR2 reads FQNNGV. Trimming cost V 3 bases and J 4 bases, with 12 bases left between them. The CDR3 spans 14 residues. The CDR3 region has the DNA TGTGCCAGCAGCTTCGAGTCAGCTATCACTGAAGCTTTCTTT. Its translation is CASSFESAITEAFF.

The DNA for the CDR3 is TGTGCCAGCAGGTCCAATGGGGATGGCCAGCCCCAGCATTTT. This encodes CASRSNGDGQPQHF. The V gene is TRBV2, the J gene TRBJ1-5, with D hard to call. The CDR3 loop spans 14 amino acids. Germline-derived CDR1 and CDR2 are SNHLY and FYNNEI. V was pared by 6 bases and J by 7 bases, with 16 bases between.